The 14 T cell receptor beta chains in this list originate from one sample, sequenced in a study of blood T cell repertoires in COVID-19 (dated by TCRdb to about 2020). Receptor amplification or capture employed the immunoSEQ multiplex PCR assay. TCRdb stores this immuneACCESS table with in-frame sequences only. Part of the clones is absent; in the studies checked, under half of the shortfall reflects unresolved V genes, and no reason is known for the rest. The sample contains approximately 240,000 clones, roughly 83% of them found a single time. The ten largest clones take up about 1.3% of the sample. Material for sequencing was PBMCs or T cells enriched from blood (not recorded which). The receptors were sampled from a woman in her forties with acute COVID-19.

V is TRBV7-2 and J is TRBJ2-3; D not certain. Between the trimmed V and J ends, which lost 5 bases and 4 bases, there was a span of 7 bases. The germline gives CDR1 SGHTA, CDR2 FQGNSA. CDR3 length equals 12 residues. The CDR3 loop is CASSVGPDTQYF. The CDR3 bases are TGTGCCAGCAGCGTCGGTCCAGATACGCAGTATTTT.

Concerning this clone: Other nucleotide sequences in the sample specify the same CDR3. This chain connects TRBV7-9 to TRBJ1-1, with 7 bases identical to TRBD1. V shed 5 bases, J shed 4 bases, and the junction held 10 bases outside the gene matches. The CDR3 extends over 15 amino acids. The germline V gene encodes CDR1 SEHNR and CDR2 FQNEAQ (reference sequence). Here the CDR3 DNA reads TGTGCCAGCAGCGTAAGACAGGGAGGAAGCACTGAAGCTTTCTTT. Residues: CASSVRQGGSTEAFF.

The V and J genes are TRBV6-5 and TRBJ1-2, with D possibly TRBD1 on 6 matching bases. CDR1 and CDR2 (germline): MNHEY, SVGAGI. The CDR3 covers 14 residues. Trimming removed 6 bases at V and 4 bases at J, with 15 bases between. CDR3 sequence: CASRGQRIGYGYTF. The CDR3 DNA is TGTGCCAGCAGGGGACAACGGATAGGCTATGGCTACACCTTC.

The rearrangement uses TRBV27 and TRBJ2-7, with 8 positions matching TRBD2. Germline CDR1 and CDR2: MNHEY and SMNVEV (reference sequence). V was clipped by 5 bases and J by 3 bases; unmatched bases: 9. The CDR3 covers 15 residues. The CDR3 nucleotides read TGTGCCAGCAGTGCTACGCCGGGACTAGTCTACGAGCAGTACTTC. Protein: CASSATPGLVYEQYF.

The chain uses TRBV29-1 and TRBJ1-5; tentatively, D is TRBD1 (6 bases). The CDR3 extends over 14 amino acids. Germline V gene lookup returns CDR1 SQVTM and CDR2 ANQGSEA. Trimming shortened V by 6 bases and J by 2 bases, and 14 bases separated the two germline ends. CDR3 in amino acids: CSVLSGVGNQPQHF. The CDR3 DNA reads TGCAGCGTCCTTTCAGGGGTCGGCAATCAGCCCCAGCATTTT.

The chain carries TRBV5-6 and TRBJ2-7; possible D gene TRBD1, 5 bases. There are 13 residues in the CDR3. Trimming shortened V by 3 bases and J by 4 bases, and 11 bases separated the two germline ends. Germline loops: CDR1 SGHDT, CDR2 YYEEEE. The DNA of the CDR3 is TGTGCCAGCAGCTCCCAGGACACATACGAGCAGTACTTC. Amino acid sequence: CASSSQDTYEQYF.

V and J are TRBV7-3 and TRBJ2-1; 8 bases fit TRBD2. Germline values: CDR1 SGHTA, CDR2 FQGTGA. CDR3 length: 14 residues. Trimming cost V 4 bases and J 8 bases; bases outside gene matches: 7. The CDR3 is CASSSYGGADEQFF. The CDR3 nucleotides read TGTGCCAGCAGCTCTTACGGGGGGGCCGATGAGCAGTTCTTC.

This clone has only one observation. The rearrangement joins TRBV5-1 to TRBJ2-7; 9 bases map to TRBD2. The CDR3 is 14 residues long. Germline V CDR1 and CDR2: SGHRS, YFSETQ. V shed 4 bases and J 0 bases; nucleotides not matched to a gene: 2. The DNA of the CDR3 is TGCGCCAGCAGCCTTAGCGGGAGCTCCTACGAGCAGTACTTC. Its translation: CASSLSGSSYEQYF.

The sample holds a few counts of this clone. The chain has TRBV21-1 and TRBJ1-1; the D segment call TRBD1 is taken from the table without a DNA check. TRBV21-1 is a recognized pseudogene. The CDR3 runs 17 residues. The CDR3 DNA is TGTGCCAGCAGCAAAGGGGGACAGGGCCCCCCGAACACTGAAGCTTTCTTT. Translation gives CASSKGGQGPPNTEAFF.

This chain uses TRBV4-2 with TRBJ2-1; 12 bases map to TRBD2. This CDR3 comprises 16 residues. V gave up 3 bases and J gave up 3 bases; unmatched junction bases: 3. CDR1 and CDR2 (germline): LGHNA, YNFKEQ. This CDR3 is CASSQEGLAGYNEQFF. CDR3 nucleotide sequence: TGTGCCAGCAGCCAGGAGGGACTAGCGGGCTACAATGAGCAGTTCTTC.

This clone was counted only a few times. The chain has TRBV4-3 and TRBJ1-3; 8 nucleotides agree with TRBD1. The CDR3 has 15 amino acids. The ends lost 0 bases at V and 3 bases at J; junction bases unmatched: 1. The germline CDR1 and CDR2 sequences are LGHNA and YSLEER. The CDR3, as DNA: TGCGCCAGCAGCCAAGACGGACAGGGTGGAAACACCATATATTTT. The encoded protein is CASSQDGQGGNTIYF.

On this clone itself: This same CDR3 is encoded by further DNA sequences in the sample. The chain employs TRBV5-1 and TRBJ1-1; D perhaps matches TRBD1 (5 bases). The CDR3 runs 13 residues. Germline V lookup: CDR1 SGHRS, CDR2 YFSETQ. The ends were cut back, 4 bases at V and 0 bases at J, with 7 bases in the middle. CDR3 bases: TGCGCCAGCAGCGACAGAATGAACACTGAAGCTTTCTTT. Its protein is CASSDRMNTEAFF.

The rearrangement joins TRBV30 to TRBJ2-7; 9 nucleotides align to TRBD1. CDR1 is GTSNPN and CDR2 is SVGIG in the germline V gene (reference sequence). This CDR3 spans 13 amino acids. The CDR3 DNA follows: TGTGCATGCACCGGGACAGGGACCTACGAGCAGTACTTC. Its translation is CACTGTGTYEQYF.

This clone was recorded only once. This chain joins TRBV18 and TRBJ1-4, with TRBD1 identical over 8 bases. With 3 bases clipped from V and 8 bases from J, the junction kept 5 bases outside the gene matches. CDR3 size: 14 residues. Germline V gene data show CDR1 as KGHSH and CDR2 as LQKENI. In nucleotides, the CDR3 is TGTGCCAGCTCACCGGACAGGGTGGGAGAAAAACTGTTTTTT. This encodes CASSPDRVGEKLFF. Based on the CDR3 plus reference TRBV18 and TRBJ1-4, the full variable domain is NAGVMQNPRHLVRRRGQEARLRCSPMKGHSHVYWYRQLPEEGLKFMVYLQKENIIDESGMPKERFSAEFPKEGPSILRIQQVVRGDSAAYFCASSPDRVGEKLFFGSGTQLSVL.